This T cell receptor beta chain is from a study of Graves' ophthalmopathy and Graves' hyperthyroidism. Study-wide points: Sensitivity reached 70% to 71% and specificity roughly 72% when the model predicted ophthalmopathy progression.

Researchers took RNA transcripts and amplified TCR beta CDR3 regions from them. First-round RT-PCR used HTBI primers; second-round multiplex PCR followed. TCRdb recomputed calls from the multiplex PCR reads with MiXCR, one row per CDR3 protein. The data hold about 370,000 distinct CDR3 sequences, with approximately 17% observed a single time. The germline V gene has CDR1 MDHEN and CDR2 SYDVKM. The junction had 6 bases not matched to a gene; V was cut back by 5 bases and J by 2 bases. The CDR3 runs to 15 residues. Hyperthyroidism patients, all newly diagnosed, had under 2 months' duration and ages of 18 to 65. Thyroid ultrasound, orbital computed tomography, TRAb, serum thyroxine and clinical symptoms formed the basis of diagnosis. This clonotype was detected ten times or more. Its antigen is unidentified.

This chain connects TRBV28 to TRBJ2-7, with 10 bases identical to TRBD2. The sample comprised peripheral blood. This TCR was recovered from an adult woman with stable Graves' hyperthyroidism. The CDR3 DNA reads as TGTGCCAGCAGTCCCCGGACTAGCGGAACCTACGAGCAGTACTTC. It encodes CASSPRTSGTYEQYF.